This TCR beta chain was documented in a study of long-term antiretroviral therapy in people with HIV. This clone is a singleton in its sample. CDR1 and CDR2 (germline): LNHDA, SQIVND (reference sequence). This CDR3 spans 11 amino acids. V lost 8 bases, J lost 8 bases, and 12 bases lay in between. Sequencing relied on immunoSEQ assay v3.0, run at survey level. The assay was immunoSEQ multiplex PCR, and TCRdb's table has in-frame clones only and misses some. Here the sample spans 25,000 to 35,000 clones, 90% to 95% being singletons. The chain has TRBV19 and TRBJ1-2, with D possibly TRBD1 on 6 matching bases. The origin of this receptor is a man aged 18 to 29 with HIV. This material consisted of unsorted PBMCs, taken 3.1 years after starting antiretroviral therapy. The CDR3 bases are TGTGCCAGTCACGCAGGGGCCGGCTACACCTTC. Amino acids: CASHAGAGYTF.